The 19 T cell receptor beta chains below were found in one sample sequenced in a study of T cells in Graves' hyperthyroidism and ophthalmopathy. TCR beta CDR3 regions were amplified from RNA. HTBI primers were employed in a first-round RT-PCR of the TCR CDR3. In TCRdb, the multiplex PCR reads were re-called with MiXCR into one record per CDR3 protein. The sample holds hundreds of thousands of distinct CDR3 sequences, around 15% seen once. Sequencing was performed on blood. All receptors come from a woman aged 50 to 60 with Graves' ophthalmopathy.

The chain has TRBV28 and TRBJ1-2; no firm D call. Deletions cut 8 bases from V and 5 bases from J, with 12 bases between. Germline assignment: CDR1 MDHEN and CDR2 SYDVKM. The CDR3 spans 12 residues. The CDR3 loop is CASLNGVYGYTF. CDR3 bases: TGTGCCAGCCTGAACGGGGTTTATGGCTACACCTTC.

There are a few counts of this clonotype. V is TRBV4-1 and J is TRBJ2-7, with TRBD2 identical over 10 bases. J gave up 3 bases and V 3 bases, and 5 bases lay outside the gene matches. CDR1 is MGHRA, CDR2 YSYEKL, per germline. This CDR3 contains 15 residues. The CDR3 DNA sequence: TGCGCCAGCAGCCAGCTAGCGGGAGCCCACTACGAGCAGTACTTC. Translated: CASSQLAGAHYEQYF.

This clonotype has a handful of counts. CDR3 DNA sequence: TGTGCCAGCATCAGGCCCCCCGGGCGGGAGGGCCGAGGGTGGAATACGCAGTATTTT. Protein sequence: CASIRPPGREGRGWNTQYF. The chain employs TRBV11-3 and TRBJ2-3, with 9 bases aligning to TRBD2. Germline trimming cut 7 bases from V and 7 bases from J; bases unmatched to any gene: 24. The CDR3 has 19 amino acids. In germline, CDR1 is SGHNT, CDR2 YENEEA. Based on the CDR3 plus reference TRBV11-3 and TRBJ2-3, the full variable domain is EAGVVQSPRYKIIEKKQPVAFWCNPISGHNTLYWYLQNLGQGPELLIRYENEEAVDDSQLPKDRFSAERLKGVDSTLKIQPAELGDSAVYLCASIRPPGREGRGWNTQYFGPGTRLTVL.

This clonotype was seen many times. The rearrangement joins TRBV28 to TRBJ1-4; D remains ambiguous. Germline CDR1 reads MDHEN; CDR2 reads SYDVKM. The CDR3 length is 14 residues. Trimming removed 5 bases at V and 0 bases at J, with 7 bases between. The CDR3 nucleotides read TGTGCCAGCAGTGTAGATGCAACTAATGAAAAACTGTTTTTT. Protein sequence: CASSVDATNEKLFF.

This clonotype was detected a few times. A much larger clone sits a single nucleotide away, making a read error possible. The CDR3 ends on some other residue instead of the conserved phenylalanine or tryptophan, so this is likely a read error. J is TRBJ1-2 and V is TRBV7-3; no clear D. This CDR3 region has 13 residues. Germline CDR1 is SGHTA and CDR2 is FQGTGA. Trimming removed 5 bases at V and 5 bases at J, with 12 bases between. The CDR3 coding sequence is TGTGCCAGCAGCCAGAGGACTGGATATGGCTACACCCTC. Encoded protein: CASSQRTGYGYTL.

The chain employs TRBV12-3 or TRBV12-4 and TRBJ1-1; D gene unclear. This CDR3 is 13 amino acids long. The V end lost 6 bases, the J end lost 1 base, and 9 bases lay between the germline ends. For the CDR3, the DNA is TGTGCCAGCAGACTCAGGCCGAACACTGAAGCTTTCTTT. As protein: CASRLRPNTEAFF.

J is TRBJ2-1 and V is TRBV10-3; weak D call: TRBD2 (5 bases). The CDR3 extends over 14 amino acids. Trimming removed 8 bases from V and 2 bases from J, with 13 bases in between. Germline CDR1 ENHRY, CDR2 SYGVKD. The CDR3 sequence is CAIGGRQTYNEQFF. The CDR3 DNA follows: TGTGCCATCGGAGGCAGACAAACCTACAATGAGCAGTTCTTC.

This clonotype was detected many times. This chain joins TRBV28 and TRBJ1-2, with a possible D match to TRBD1 (5 bases). Germline-derived CDR1 and CDR2 are MDHEN and SYDVKM. V lost 3 bases and J 0 bases, leaving 11 bases between the germline ends. The CDR3 consists of 15 residues. The CDR3 loop reads CASSLQGLANYGYTF. The CDR3 nucleotides are TGTGCCAGCAGTTTGCAGGGATTAGCTAACTATGGCTACACCTTC.

As concerns this clonotype: A single base separates this from a much larger clone, so it may be a read error. Since no conserved phenylalanine or tryptophan closes the CDR3, a read error is the likely cause. The chain uses TRBV30 and TRBJ1-6; D is unclear. The V gene's germline CDR1 is GTSNPN and CDR2 SVGIG (reference sequence). The CDR3 length is 12 residues. V shed 3 bases and J shed 7 bases, with 7 bases lying between them. CDR3 DNA: TGTGCCTGGAGACTACAGAATTCACCCCTCCACTCT. Residues: CAWRLQNSPLHS.

This clonotype was observed at least ten times. CDR3 in amino acids: CSAPGLESYNEQFF. The CDR3, as DNA: TGCAGTGCCCCAGGACTAGAGTCCTACAATGAGCAGTTCTTC. The V call is TRBV20-1, the J call TRBJ2-1; 7 bases line up with TRBD2. Per the germline V gene, CDR1 is DFQATT and CDR2 is SNEGSKA (reference sequence). Germline trimming cut 6 bases from V and 1 base from J; bases unmatched to any gene: 6. This CDR3 comprises 14 residues.

In this sample, this clonotype turned up a few times. This may be a read error: a much more frequent sequence differs by one nucleotide. The chain is built from TRBV7-9 and TRBJ2-1, with 7 positions matching TRBD2. Germline CDR1 reads SEHNR; CDR2 reads FQNEAQ (reference sequence). The CDR3 sequence is 14 residues long. CDR3: CASSSGLEYNGQFF. In DNA, the CDR3 is TGTGCCAGCAGTTCCGGACTAGAGTACAATGGGCAGTTCTTC.

This clonotype showed up just a few times. The rearrangement links TRBV20-1 to TRBJ2-5; TRBD1 is a possible D gene (5 bases). The CDR3 runs to 14 residues. Germline V gene lookup returns CDR1 DFQATT and CDR2 SNEGSKA (reference sequence). Trimming left V 7 bases short and J 5 bases short, with 20 bases between. The CDR3 DNA reads TGCAGTGTGTATATTTTAGGGGCAGACGAGACCCAGTACTTC. Protein product: CSVYILGADETQYF.

This clonotype was detected a few times. This sequence joins TRBV27 and TRBJ2-2; TRBD2 agrees at 8 bases. The J segment lost 1 base and the V segment lost 5 bases, leaving 3 bases of the junction unmatched. CDR1 is MNHEY, CDR2 SMNVEV, per germline (reference sequence). CDR3 length equals 15 residues. DNA for the CDR3: TGTGCCAGCAGTCCGGGACTAGGGAACACCGGGGAGCTGTTTTTT. This codes for CASSPGLGNTGELFF.

This clonotype turned up a few times. V is TRBV5-8 and J is TRBJ2-1; 7 nucleotides match TRBD1. From germline, CDR1 is SGHTS and CDR2 YDEGEE. CDR3 length: 15 residues. The junction had 9 bases not matched to a gene; V was cut back by 4 bases and J by 5 bases. DNA of the CDR3: TGTGCCAGCAGCCCAAAGGACAGGCTAGACAATGAGCAGTTCTTC. Translated: CASSPKDRLDNEQFF.

This clonotype has at least ten counts. V is TRBV28 and J is TRBJ1-1, with 8 nucleotides matching TRBD1. The CDR3 sequence is 13 residues long. V shed 5 bases and J 5 bases; nucleotides not matched to a gene: 4. The germline CDR1 and CDR2 sequences are MDHEN and SYDVKM. CDR3 sequence reads: CASSARGRTEAFF. The DNA of the CDR3 is TGTGCCAGCAGTGCCAGGGGGCGTACTGAAGCTTTCTTT.

In this sample, this clonotype turned up a few times. J is TRBJ1-3 and V is TRBV3-1; 11 positions match TRBD1. The CDR3 is made up of 18 amino acids. V was clipped by 1 base and J by 2 bases; unmatched bases: 7. The germline V gene has CDR1 LGHDT and CDR2 YNNKEL (reference sequence). The CDR3 coding sequence is TGTGCCAGCAGCCAAGCAAGGACAGGGGGCCTAACTGGAAACACCATATATTTT. This translates into CASSQARTGGLTGNTIYF. The full variable domain, completed using reference TRBV3-1 and TRBJ1-3, is DTAVSQTPKYLVTQMGNDKSIKCEQNLGHDTMYWYKQDSKKFLKIMFSYNNKELIINETVPNRFSPKSPDKAHLNLHINSLELGDSAVYFCASSQARTGGLTGNTIYFGEGSWLTVV.

This clonotype was counted only a few times. This could be a read error, since a much larger clone is one nucleotide away. This chain joins TRBV28 and TRBJ1-5; a possible D gene is TRBD1 (6 bases). This CDR3 has 12 amino acids. CDR1 is MDHEN and CDR2 is SYDVKM in the germline V gene. Trimming took 6 bases from V and 6 from J, leaving 9 bases between them. The CDR3 is CASSQGPQPQHF. The CDR3 DNA is TGTGCCAGCAGCCAGGGGCCTCAGCCCCAGCATTTT.

Many counts were recorded for this clonotype. This chain uses TRBV6-1 with TRBJ2-1; 8 bases agree with TRBD2. The germline V gene has CDR1 MNHNS and CDR2 SASEGT. V dropped 5 bases and J dropped 10; count of bases not matched to a gene: 22. The CDR3 loop spans 18 amino acids. CDR3 in amino acids: CASSFPQRESPSNLEQFF. The CDR3 region has the DNA TGTGCCAGCAGTTTCCCCCAGCGGGAGTCCCCCTCAAATTTGGAGCAGTTCTTC.

This clonotype was counted ten times or more. The V gene is TRBV20-1, the J gene TRBJ1-4; D may be TRBD1 (5 bases). Per the germline V gene, CDR1 is DFQATT and CDR2 is SNEGSKA (reference sequence). This CDR3 comprises 15 residues. The ends were cut back, 5 bases at V and 6 bases at J, with 19 bases in the middle. CDR3 in amino acids: CSASKTTLGDEKLFF. The CDR3 DNA follows: TGCAGTGCTTCCAAAACAACCCTGGGGGATGAAAAACTGTTTTTT.